The 3 T cell receptor beta chains reported below all come from one sample, sequenced in a study of identical twins. TCRdb reprocessed the 5' RACE reads via MiXCR and lists one record per CDR3 protein. The sample has hundreds of thousands of distinct CDR3 sequences; 21% are singletons. These data were likewise used in another study, on T cells expressing NK-cell markers.

The source material was PBMCs. Receptors originate from a woman under 30 in good health.

This clonotype was detected a few times. J is TRBJ2-3 and V is TRBV20-1; D is uncertain. The germline gives CDR1 DFQATT, CDR2 SNEGSKA (reference sequence). This CDR3 spans 12 amino acids. V dropped 5 bases and J dropped 2 bases, with 8 bases sitting between them. In DNA, the CDR3 is TGCAGTGCTGTCCCCCACACAGATACGCAGTATTTT. Its translation: CSAVPHTDTQYF.

The chain combines TRBV2 with TRBJ2-1; TRBD2 agrees at 11 bases. The J segment lost 9 bases and the V segment lost 9 bases, leaving 13 bases of the junction unmatched. The germline V gene encodes CDR1 SNHLY and CDR2 FYNNEI. The CDR3 is 15 residues long. The CDR3 reads CASLTSGAGHGEQFF. The CDR3 DNA follows: TGTGCCAGTCTGACTAGCGGGGCCGGTCATGGTGAGCAGTTCTTC. Filled out from reference TRBV2 and TRBJ2-1, the complete variable domain reads EPEVTQTPSHQVTQMGQEVILRCVPISNHLYFYWYRQILGQKVEFLVSFYNNEISEKSEIFDDQFSVERPDGSNFTLKIRSTKLEDSAMYFCASLTSGAGHGEQFFGPGTRLTVL.

This chain connects TRBV20-1 to TRBJ2-1, with TRBD1 identical over 8 bases. CDR1 is DFQATT and CDR2 is SNEGSKA in the germline V gene (reference sequence). This CDR3 contains 13 residues. CDR3 sequence: CSSGQGYYNEQFF. The CDR3 DNA sequence: TGCAGCTCAGGACAGGGATATTACAATGAGCAGTTCTTC.